This entry lists 23 T cell receptor beta chains sequenced from one sample in a study of blood T cell repertoires in COVID-19. TCRdb's table, derived via immunoSEQ multiplex PCR, lists solely in-frame clones and lacks some. Of 90,000 to 140,000 clones listed, around 76% were seen once; the top ten hold roughly 19%. The source material was peripheral blood. The receptors shown here come from a woman aged 70-85 years with acute or convalescent COVID-19.

The V call is TRBV7-2, the J call TRBJ2-5; 10 nucleotides line up with TRBD2. CDR1 is SGHTA, CDR2 FQGNSA, per germline. The junction had 6 bases not matched to a gene; V was cut back by 3 bases and J by 5 bases. This CDR3 region has 15 residues. For the CDR3, the DNA is TGTGCCAGCAGCTTTAGCGGGGGGCTGGGGGAGACCCAGTACTTC. Encoded protein: CASSFSGGLGETQYF.

This chain links TRBV29-1 with TRBJ1-1, with D possibly TRBD1 on 5 matching bases. This CDR3 has 13 residues. The V and J ends lost 6 bases and 4 bases respectively, with 15 bases between them. CDR1 is SQVTM, CDR2 ANQGSEA, per germline. The CDR3 DNA reads as TGCAGCGTCTCGGACATTGGGGTCACTGAAGCTTTCTTT. Its translation is CSVSDIGVTEAFF.

As to this clone: This CDR3 is also generated by other DNA sequences in the sample. V and J are TRBV11-2 and TRBJ1-5; the D is unclear. Germline lookup yields CDR1 SGHAT and CDR2 FQNNGV. With 2 bases removed from V and 5 bases from J, the gap between germline ends came to 7 bases. CDR3 length equals 13 residues. The CDR3 DNA reads as TGTGCCAGCAGCTTAAACAGTCATCAGCCCCAGCATTTT. Protein product: CASSLNSHQPQHF.

V usage is TRBV5-1 and J usage is TRBJ2-5; D gene uncertain. Trimming left V 2 bases short and J 1 base short, with 9 bases between. Germline V gene lookup returns CDR1 SGHRS and CDR2 YFSETQ. The CDR3 is 14 residues long. The CDR3 nucleotides read TGCGCCAGCAGCTTCACCACTTCCCAAGAGACCCAGTACTTC. Protein product: CASSFTTSQETQYF.

The chain carries TRBV4-1 and TRBJ1-2, with D unclear. CDR1 is MGHRA and CDR2 is YSYEKL in the germline V gene. V lost 3 bases and J lost 0, with 8 bases in between. The CDR3 length is 14 residues. The CDR3 DNA reads as TGCGCCAGCAGCCACCCGGGGTCTAACTATGGCTACACCTTC. This gives the protein CASSHPGSNYGYTF.

CDR3 residues: CASSLDAPPLYGYTF. For the CDR3, the DNA is TGTGCCAGCAGCTTGGATGCGCCTCCATTATATGGCTACACCTTC. The chain joins TRBV5-5 to TRBJ1-2; D not certain. With 0 bases removed from V and 5 bases from J, the gap between germline ends came to 14 bases. The CDR3 totals 15 residues. Germline loops: CDR1 SGHKS, CDR2 YYEKEE (reference sequence). Together with reference TRBV5-5 and TRBJ1-2, the CDR3 gives the full variable domain: DAGVTQSPTHLIKTRGQQVTLRCSPISGHKSVSWYQQVLGQGPQFIFQYYEKEERGRGNFPDRFSARQFPNYSSELNVNALLLGDSALYLCASSLDAPPLYGYTFGSGTRLTVV.

The rearrangement uses TRBV6-5 and TRBJ1-1, with 9 bases fitting TRBD1. The germline V gene has CDR1 MNHEY and CDR2 SVGAGI. V shed 2 bases and J 5 bases; nucleotides not matched to a gene: 6. This CDR3 has 15 amino acids. CDR3 sequence (DNA): TGTGCCAGCAGTTACGCCCGGACAGGGGAAACTGAAGCTTTCTTT. Translation gives CASSYARTGETEAFF.

By share, this clone ranks as medium-sized (0.01 to 0.1%). Other DNA sequences from this sample encode an identical CDR3 as well. The chain couples TRBV5-1 to TRBJ2-7, with 8 bases that match TRBD2. The CDR3 is 16 residues long. The J segment lost 7 bases and the V segment lost 7 bases, leaving 19 bases of the junction unmatched. From germline, CDR1 is SGHRS and CDR2 YFSETQ. CDR3 protein: CASLSRRVGPGGEQYF. CDR3 nucleotide sequence: TGCGCCAGCTTGAGCCGTAGGGTGGGCCCGGGGGGGGAGCAGTACTTC. Drawing the rest from reference TRBV5-1 and TRBJ2-7, the complete variable domain is KAGVTQTPRYLIKTRGQQVTLSCSPISGHRSVSWYQQTPGQGLQFLFEYFSETQRNKGNFPGRFSGRQFSNSRSEMNVSTLELGDSALYLCASLSRRVGPGGEQYFGPGTRLTVT.

This chain uses TRBV10-1 with TRBJ1-6; 10 positions agree with TRBD1. CDR3 length equals 16 residues. Per germline, CDR1 WNHNN and CDR2 SYGVQD (reference sequence). V trimming: 0 bases; J trimming: 9 bases; junction bases outside the gene matches: 5. The CDR3 loop is CASSESTGTGASPLHF. The CDR3 nucleotides are TGCGCCAGCAGTGAGTCCACCGGGACAGGGGCTTCACCCCTCCACTTT.

V is TRBV7-9 and J is TRBJ1-1; TRBD1 aligns across 8 bases. Per germline, CDR1 SEHNR and CDR2 FQNEAQ (reference sequence). The CDR3 contains 12 residues. The V gene end was trimmed by 11 bases and the J gene end by 6 bases; junction bases not matched to a gene: 8. This chain's CDR3 is CAELRDRSEAFF. In DNA form, the CDR3 reads TGTGCCGAGCTACGGGACAGGTCTGAAGCTTTCTTT.

This clone was counted a single time. In DNA form, the CDR3 reads TGCAGTGCTAGTAGGAGGTCTTCGATGGGTGAGACCCAGTACTTC. Amino acids: CSASRRSSMGETQYF. The chain links TRBV20-1 to TRBJ2-5; the D gene is possibly TRBD2 (5 bases). This CDR3 has 15 amino acids. CDR1 is DFQATT and CDR2 is SNEGSKA in the germline V gene (reference sequence). The ends were cut back, 3 bases at V and 5 bases at J, with 19 bases in the middle.

This clone was seen repeatedly, ten times or more. The chain carries TRBV5-1 and TRBJ2-7; TRBD1 might be the D (5 bases). The CDR3 totals 14 residues. Trimming took 3 bases from V and 4 from J, leaving 14 bases between them. Germline V gene sequence: CDR1 SGHRS, CDR2 YFSETQ. In DNA form, the CDR3 reads TGCGCCAGCAGCTCGCGACAGTACCTTTACGAGCAGTACTTC. Protein: CASSSRQYLYEQYF. Complete variable domain (other parts from reference TRBV5-1 and TRBJ2-7): KAGVTQTPRYLIKTRGQQVTLSCSPISGHRSVSWYQQTPGQGLQFLFEYFSETQRNKGNFPGRFSGRQFSNSRSEMNVSTLELGDSALYLCASSSRQYLYEQYFGPGTRLTVT.

This chain uses TRBV11-2 with TRBJ1-5; 8 bases are shared with TRBD1. CDR3 length: 13 amino acids. The V and J ends lost 5 bases and 11 bases, in that order; junction bases with no gene match: 8. The germline CDR1 and CDR2 sequences are SGHAT and FQNNGV. The CDR3 reads CASSGPGGLAQHF. The CDR3 DNA sequence: TGTGCCAGCAGCGGCCCAGGGGGCTTAGCCCAGCATTTT.

The rearrangement uses TRBV29-1 and TRBJ2-5; D not resolved. The CDR3 has 12 amino acids. V lost 4 bases and J lost 5, with 11 bases in between. The germline V gene has CDR1 SQVTM and CDR2 ANQGSEA. CDR3 DNA sequence: TGCAGCGTTGGCACCTTCGGGGAGACCCAGTACTTC. Its protein product is CSVGTFGETQYF.

The chain joins TRBV19 to TRBJ2-1; maybe TRBD1 (5 bases). The V end lost 8 bases, the J end lost 6 bases, and 17 bases lay between the germline ends. Germline assignment: CDR1 LNHDA and CDR2 SQIVND (reference sequence). The CDR3 is 14 amino acids. The CDR3 here is CASGSQVGLNEQFF. Written as DNA, the CDR3 is TGTGCCAGTGGGTCGCAGGTGGGGCTCAATGAGCAGTTCTTC.

This clone was detected only a few times. The V call is TRBV19, the J call TRBJ1-1; maybe TRBD1 (5 bases). This CDR3 is built from 14 residues. Germline V gene data show CDR1 as LNHDA and CDR2 as SQIVND (reference sequence). V was shortened by 6 bases and J by 3 bases, with 14 bases between the two germline ends. The CDR3, as DNA: TGTGCCAGTAGGATGGGGCGTAAAGACACTGAAGCTTTCTTT. This encodes CASRMGRKDTEAFF. Looking up the rest from reference TRBV19 and TRBJ1-1 gives the full variable domain: DGGITQSPKYLFRKEGQNVTLSCEQNLNHDAMYWYRQDPGQGLRLIYYSQIVNDFQKGDIAEGYSVSREKKESFPLTVTSAQKNPTAFYLCASRMGRKDTEAFFGQGTRLTVV.

The J gene is TRBJ1-1, the V gene TRBV7-6, with no clear D. V was pared by 8 bases and J by 5 bases, with 15 bases between. The germline V gene encodes CDR1 SGHVS and CDR2 FNYEAQ. This CDR3 contains 13 residues. CDR3 sequence: CASVDGVGTEAFF. DNA for the CDR3: TGTGCCAGCGTTGACGGCGTCGGGACTGAAGCTTTCTTT. The whole variable domain, remainder taken from reference TRBV7-6 and TRBJ1-1, is GAGVSQSPRYKVTKRGQDVALRCDPISGHVSLYWYRQALGQGPEFLTYFNYEAQQDKSGLPNDRFSAERPEGSISTLTIQRTEQRDSAMYRCASVDGVGTEAFFGQGTRLTVV.

This clone was observed once. The chain recombines TRBV6-5 with TRBJ2-4, with D possibly TRBD2 on 6 matching bases. V was pared by 2 bases and J by 9 bases, with 8 bases between. CDR3 length: 12 amino acids. CDR1 is MNHEY, CDR2 SVGAGI, per germline. The CDR3 loop reads CASSYVGGIQYF. DNA of the CDR3: TGTGCCAGCAGTTACGTCGGGGGCATTCAGTACTTC.

This clone was counted once. The chain is built from TRBV5-4 and TRBJ2-3; 11 bases are a match to TRBD2. The germline V gene has CDR1 SGHNT and CDR2 YYREEE (reference sequence). The CDR3 runs 19 residues. The V gene end was trimmed by 4 bases and the J gene end by 2 bases; junction bases not matched to a gene: 15. The CDR3: CASSRLGSGGAGSTDTQYF. CDR3 coding DNA: TGTGCCAGCAGCCGATTGGGTAGCGGGGGGGCCGGGTCCACAGATACGCAGTATTTT.

The rearrangement uses TRBV29-1 and TRBJ2-3; 9 nucleotides match TRBD1. The trim removed 1 base at V and 1 base at J, leaving 9 bases unmatched. CDR3 size: 17 residues. Germline values: CDR1 SQVTM, CDR2 ANQGSEA. DNA for the CDR3: TGCAGCGTTGAAGGGGACAGGGCAAGTTTCGGCACAGATACGCAGTATTTT. The encoded protein is CSVEGDRASFGTDTQYF.

The chain joins TRBV7-2 to TRBJ1-1; maybe TRBD1 (6 bases). The CDR3 is 13 amino acids. Germline V lookup: CDR1 SGHTA, CDR2 FQGNSA. V lost 6 bases, J lost 5 bases, and 13 bases lay in between. CDR3 coding DNA: TGTGCCAGCAGTTCTTATACAGGGACTGAAGCTTTCTTT. Amino acids: CASSSYTGTEAFF.

The gene calls are TRBV10-1 and TRBJ2-7; 9 nucleotides agree with TRBD1. The germline V gene has CDR1 WNHNN and CDR2 SYGVQD (reference sequence). The V segment lost 9 bases and the J segment 5 bases; nucleotides outside the gene matches: 5. The CDR3 spans 12 residues. As DNA, the CDR3 is TGCGCCAGATACAGGGGGCAAGACGAGCAGTACTTC. Translating gives CARYRGQDEQYF.

This sequence joins TRBV5-6 and TRBJ1-1; unclear D gene. V lost 1 base, J lost 2 bases, and 6 bases lay in between. The CDR3 consists of 13 residues. The germline V gene encodes CDR1 SGHDT and CDR2 YYEEEE. CDR3 region: CASSLNSNTEAFF. CDR3 nucleotides: TGTGCCAGCAGCTTGAACAGCAACACTGAAGCTTTCTTT.